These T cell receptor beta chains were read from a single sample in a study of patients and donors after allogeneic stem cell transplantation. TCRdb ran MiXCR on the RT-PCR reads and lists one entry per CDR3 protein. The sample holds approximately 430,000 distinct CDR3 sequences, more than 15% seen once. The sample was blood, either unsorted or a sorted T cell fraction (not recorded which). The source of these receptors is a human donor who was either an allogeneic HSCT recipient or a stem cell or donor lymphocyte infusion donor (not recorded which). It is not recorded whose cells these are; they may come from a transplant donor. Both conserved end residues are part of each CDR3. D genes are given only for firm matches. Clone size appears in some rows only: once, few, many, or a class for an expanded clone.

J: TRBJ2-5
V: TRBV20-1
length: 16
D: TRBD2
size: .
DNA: TGCAGTGCTTCTACCGGGACTAGCGGGGTTAAAGAGACCCAGTACTTC
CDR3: CSASTGTSGVKETQYF

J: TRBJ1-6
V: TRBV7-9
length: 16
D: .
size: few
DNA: TGTGCCAGCAGCGGTAAACAGGCCACCCCTAATTCACCCCTCCACTTT
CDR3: CASSGKQATPNSPLHF

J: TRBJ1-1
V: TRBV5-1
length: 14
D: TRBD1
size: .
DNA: TGCGCCAGCAGCCTGGACAGGAGGAACACTGAAGCTTTCTTT
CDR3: CASSLDRRNTEAFF

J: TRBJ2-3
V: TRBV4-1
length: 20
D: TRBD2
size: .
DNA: TGCGCCAGCAGCCGAAGAGGAGGACTAGCGGGAGGAGTAGGGACAGATACGCAGTATTTT
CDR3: CASSRRGGLAGGVGTDTQYF

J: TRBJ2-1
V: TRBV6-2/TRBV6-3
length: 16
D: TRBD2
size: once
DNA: TGTGCCAGCAAACGAACAACGACTAGCGGGGGTGATGAGCAGTTCTTC
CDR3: CASKRTTTSGGDEQFF

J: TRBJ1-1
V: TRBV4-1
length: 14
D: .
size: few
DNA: TGCGCCAGCACCCACCCAGGGGCGAACACTGAAGCTTTCTTT
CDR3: CASTHPGANTEAFF

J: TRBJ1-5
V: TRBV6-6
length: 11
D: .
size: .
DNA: TGTGCCAGCAGATCGACAGGCCTGCAGCATTTT
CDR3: CASRSTGLQHF

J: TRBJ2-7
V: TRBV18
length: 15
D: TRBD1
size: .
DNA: TGTGCCAGCTCACCTACGGGACAGGGGGCCTACGAGCAGTACTTC
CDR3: CASSPTGQGAYEQYF

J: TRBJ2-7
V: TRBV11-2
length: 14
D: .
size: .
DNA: TGTGCCAGCAGCTTAGATCCGGGTTCCTACGAGCAGTACTTC
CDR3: CASSLDPGSYEQYF

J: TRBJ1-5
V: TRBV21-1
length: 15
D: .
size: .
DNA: TGTGCCAGCTTGGACAGGTCCTCCGGCGATCAGCCCCAGCATTTT
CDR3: CASLDRSSGDQPQHF

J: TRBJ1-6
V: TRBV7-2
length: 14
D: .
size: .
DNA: TGTGCCAGCAGCTTAGTCCCCAGGGTCTCACCCCTCCACTTT
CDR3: CASSLVPRVSPLHF

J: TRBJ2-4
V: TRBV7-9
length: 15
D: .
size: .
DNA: TGTGCCAGCACCATGGGGGGTACCCGGGGCAACATTCAGTACTTC
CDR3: CASTMGGTRGNIQYF

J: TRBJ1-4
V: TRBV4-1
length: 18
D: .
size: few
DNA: TGCGCCAGCAGTCAAACCGGGACACACCGCGGGACTAATGAAAAACTGTTTTTT
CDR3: CASSQTGTHRGTNEKLFF

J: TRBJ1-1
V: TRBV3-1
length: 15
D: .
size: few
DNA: TGTGCCAGCAGCCCGTTCCTGACAGGGAACACTGAAGCTTTCTTT
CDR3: CASSPFLTGNTEAFF

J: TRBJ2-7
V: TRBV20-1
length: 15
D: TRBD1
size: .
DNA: TGCAGTGCTAGAACCCCGGGACAGGAAAACTACGAGCAGTACTTC
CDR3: CSARTPGQENYEQYF

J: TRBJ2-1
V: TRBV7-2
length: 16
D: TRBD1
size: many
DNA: TGTGCCAGCAGCTTCCAGGGGGCGAGGTCCTACAATGAGCAGTTCTTC
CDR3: CASSFQGARSYNEQFF

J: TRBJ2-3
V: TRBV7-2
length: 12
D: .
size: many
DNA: TGTGCCAGCAGCTTAGTGAGAGATACGCAGTATTTT
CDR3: CASSLVRDTQYF

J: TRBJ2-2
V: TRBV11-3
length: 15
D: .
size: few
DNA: TGTGCCAGCAGCTTAGAATCAGAGAACACCGGGGAGCTGTTTTTT
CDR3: CASSLESENTGELFF

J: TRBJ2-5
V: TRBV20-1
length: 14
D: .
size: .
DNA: TGCAGTGCCCGACACAGGGTAGGAAGAGAGACCCAGTACTTC
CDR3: CSARHRVGRETQYF

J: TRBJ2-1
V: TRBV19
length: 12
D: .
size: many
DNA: TGTGCCAGTAGCCCCCGAGAGAATGAGCAGTTCTTC
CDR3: CASSPRENEQFF

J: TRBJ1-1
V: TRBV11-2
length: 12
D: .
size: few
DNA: TGTGCCAGCAGCTCTTCGACAGGTGGCGCTTTCTTT
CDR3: CASSSSTGGAFF

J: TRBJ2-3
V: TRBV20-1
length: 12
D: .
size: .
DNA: TGCAGTGCTAGAGGAGGATTGGATACGCAGTATTTT
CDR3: CSARGGLDTQYF

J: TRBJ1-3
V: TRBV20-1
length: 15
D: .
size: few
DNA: TGCAGTGCTAGGACCGCCGGAGGACCTGGAAACACCATATATTTT
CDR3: CSARTAGGPGNTIYF

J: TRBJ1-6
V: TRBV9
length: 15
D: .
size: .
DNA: TGTGCCAGCAGTCGGAGCGGGGGGGCGAGTTCACCCCTCCACTTT
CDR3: CASSRSGGASSPLHF

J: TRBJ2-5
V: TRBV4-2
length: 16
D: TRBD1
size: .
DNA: TGTGCCAGCAGCCAAGCCCCGAGACAGGGGGCAGAGACCCAGTACTTC
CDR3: CASSQAPRQGAETQYF

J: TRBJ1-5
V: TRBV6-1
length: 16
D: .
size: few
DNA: TGTGCCAGCAGCCAATGGGGGGCTTTAAGCAATCAGCCCCAGCATTTT
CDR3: CASSQWGALSNQPQHF

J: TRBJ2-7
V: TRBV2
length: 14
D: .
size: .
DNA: TGTGCCAGCAGGTGGTGGGGACCTTTCTACGAGCAGTACTTC
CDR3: CASRWWGPFYEQYF

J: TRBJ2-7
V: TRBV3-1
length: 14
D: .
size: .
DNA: TGTGCCAGCACCCTAGGAGGGGGCAAATACGAGCAGTACTTC
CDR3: CASTLGGGKYEQYF

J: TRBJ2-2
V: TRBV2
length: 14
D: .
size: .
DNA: TGTGCCAGCAAAATACAGGGACTGACCGGGGAGCTGTTTTTT
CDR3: CASKIQGLTGELFF

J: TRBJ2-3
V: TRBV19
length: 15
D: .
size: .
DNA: TGTGCCAGTAGACTGGGGCCAGCATCCCCAGATACGCAGTATTTT
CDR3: CASRLGPASPDTQYF

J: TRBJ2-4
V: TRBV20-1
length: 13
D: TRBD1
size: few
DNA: TGCAGTGCTAGAAGACAGGGCCAGAACATTCAGTACTTC
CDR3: CSARRQGQNIQYF

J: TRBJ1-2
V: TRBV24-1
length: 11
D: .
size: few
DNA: TGTGCCACCAGTGACACTCTGGGCTACACCTTC
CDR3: CATSDTLGYTF

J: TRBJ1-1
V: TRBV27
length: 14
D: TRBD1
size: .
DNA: TGTGCCACGAAATTGACAGGGGCATTGGCTGAAGCTTTCTTT
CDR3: CATKLTGALAEAFF

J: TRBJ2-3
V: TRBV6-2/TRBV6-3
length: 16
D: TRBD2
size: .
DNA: TGTGCCAGCAGTTACTTCGGGACTATGCCAGCGGATACGCAGTATTTT
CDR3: CASSYFGTMPADTQYF

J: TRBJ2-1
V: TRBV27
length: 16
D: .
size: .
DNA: TGTGCCAGCAGCTCCGCTAGTCCCCTCTACTACAATGAGCAGTTCTTC
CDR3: CASSSASPLYYNEQFF

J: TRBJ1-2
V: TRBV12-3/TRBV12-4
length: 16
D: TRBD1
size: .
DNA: TGTGCCAGCAGCGGGGGGACAGGGGCGACGATCTATGGCTACACCTTC
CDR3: CASSGGTGATIYGYTF

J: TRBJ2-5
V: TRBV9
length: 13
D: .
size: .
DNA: TGTGCCAGCAGCGTTTTTAGGGGAGAGACCCAGTACTTC
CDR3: CASSVFRGETQYF

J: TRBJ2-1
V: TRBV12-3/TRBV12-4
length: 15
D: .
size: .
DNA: TGTGCCAGCAGTTTACTAGCGTTGGTCGGAAATGAGCAGTTCTTC
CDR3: CASSLLALVGNEQFF

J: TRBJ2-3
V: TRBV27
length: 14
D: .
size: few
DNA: TGTGCCAGCAGTTTGTATCAGCTCACAGATACGCAGTATTTT
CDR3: CASSLYQLTDTQYF

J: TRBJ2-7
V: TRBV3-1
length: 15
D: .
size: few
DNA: TGTGCCAGCAGCTTGGGGACCCTCCTTATCTACGAGCAGTACTTC
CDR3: CASSLGTLLIYEQYF

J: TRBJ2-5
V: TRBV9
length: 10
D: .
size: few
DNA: TGTGCCAGCAGCGGAGAGGCCCAGTACTTC
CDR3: CASSGEAQYF

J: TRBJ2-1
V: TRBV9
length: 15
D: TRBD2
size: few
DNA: TGTGCCAGCAGCGCCGCGGGAGGGCCTTACAATGAGCAGTTCTTC
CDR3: CASSAAGGPYNEQFF